This entry features one T cell receptor beta chain sequence. The antigen is not known. The ends lost 3 bases at V and 6 bases at J; junction bases unmatched: 9. The CDR3 extends over 15 amino acids. Germline lookup yields CDR1 MDHEN and CDR2 SYDVKM. The record originates from a study of beta chain features in type 1 diabetes. TCRB transcripts that were expressed got sequenced, as all of the isolated RNA had been reverse transcribed. Here immunoSEQ multiplex PCR was the method, and the copy in TCRdb shows in-frame clones only, minus some. The sample contains about 620,000 clones, 15% to 19% of which appear only once. The study's findings and limits: Across all four CD4+ subsets, people with type 1 diabetes showed modestly shorter TCRB CDR3s.

The chain joins TRBV28 to TRBJ1-1; 8 bases fit TRBD1. The sample comprised naive CD4+ T cells from blood. The TCR was taken from a young man in good health. The CDR3 spells CASSLRRGQRSEAFF. CDR3 DNA sequence: TGTGCCAGCAGTTTGCGCAGGGGGCAACGGTCTGAAGCTTTCTTT.